These 24 T cell receptor beta chains were all obtained from the same sample, sequenced in a study of T cells in Graves' hyperthyroidism and ophthalmopathy. Amplification of TCR beta CDR3 regions was performed using RNA transcripts as template. The HTBI set primed first-round TCR CDR3 RT-PCR. Each CDR3 protein is one row after TCRdb ran MiXCR on the multiplex PCR reads. The data show 250,000 to 300,000 distinct CDR3 sequences, about 15% seen once. Sample: blood. The receptors shown here come from a woman between 35 and 50 years old with Graves' hyperthyroidism that later progressed to Graves' ophthalmopathy.

This clonotype was seen repeatedly, ten times or more. The chain employs TRBV29-1 and TRBJ2-5; D could derive from TRBD1 or TRBD2 (6 bases each). This CDR3 has 17 amino acids. CDR1 is SQVTM, CDR2 ANQGSEA, per germline. Trimming left V 4 bases short and J 5 bases short, with 26 bases between. CDR3 DNA sequence: TGCAGCGTTGTGGGGTCAATTTGGGGGGCGACTTTGGAGACCCAGTACTTC. This encodes CSVVGSIWGATLETQYF.

Comment on this clonotype: A junction end diverges from the germline sequence, so it may reflect a read error. The gene calls are TRBV28 and TRBJ2-1, with TRBD2 identical over 11 bases. The CDR3 runs to 15 residues. Germline V gene sequence: CDR1 MDHEN, CDR2 SYDVKM. The CDR3 protein is CASSWTSGLYDEQFF. The DNA for the CDR3 is TGTGCCAGCAGCTGGACTAGCGGGCTCTACGATGAGCAGTTCTTC.

This clonotype was seen repeatedly, ten times or more. The rearrangement links TRBV28 to TRBJ2-1; D gene unclear. This CDR3 has 11 amino acids. With 6 bases removed from V and 9 bases from J, the gap between germline ends came to 9 bases. Per germline, CDR1 MDHEN and CDR2 SYDVKM. The chain's CDR3 is CASRFRAEQFF. In DNA, the CDR3 is TGTGCCAGCAGATTCCGGGCTGAGCAGTTCTTC.

This clonotype was observed at least ten times. V usage is TRBV29-1 and J usage is TRBJ1-4; the D gene is possibly TRBD1 (5 bases). Per germline, CDR1 SQVTM and CDR2 ANQGSEA. The V gene lost 0 bases and the J gene lost 9 bases, with 8 bases spanning the gap. CDR3 size: 12 residues. Here the CDR3 reads CSVEDWDQKLFF. The DNA of the CDR3 is TGCAGCGTTGAAGATTGGGACCAAAAACTGTTTTTT.

This clonotype was detected only a few times. The V gene is TRBV6-5, the J gene TRBJ2-7; D perhaps matches TRBD1 (5 bases). Trimming removed 2 bases from V and 2 bases from J, with 7 bases in between. The CDR3 length is 13 residues. Germline V lookup: CDR1 MNHEY, CDR2 SVGAGI. The CDR3 reads CASSYRQTYEQYF. As DNA, the CDR3 is TGTGCCAGCAGTTACAGACAGACCTACGAGCAGTACTTC.

The rearrangement joins TRBV11-2 to TRBJ2-5; tentative D call: TRBD2 (5 bases). This CDR3 is built from 12 residues. V lost 6 bases and J 11 bases, leaving 16 bases between the germline ends. CDR1 is SGHAT and CDR2 is FQNNGV in the germline V gene. Here the CDR3 DNA reads TGTGCCAGCAGTGAAGCGATGAGGGTACAGTACTTC. Protein sequence: CASSEAMRVQYF.

This clonotype was counted at least ten times. Here the CDR3 reads CSTRAPIDPHYEQYF. The DNA of the CDR3 is TGCAGCACCCGGGCCCCAATCGACCCCCACTACGAGCAGTACTTC. The V call is TRBV20-1, the J call TRBJ2-7; D remains unclear. Germline V gene sequence: CDR1 DFQATT, CDR2 SNEGSKA (reference sequence). This CDR3 is 15 amino acids long.

This clonotype was counted at least ten times. V gene TRBV5-1 combines with J gene TRBJ2-1; TRBD2 matches at 8 bases. This CDR3 comprises 15 residues. The trim removed 6 bases at V and 4 bases at J, leaving 9 bases unmatched. Germline values: CDR1 SGHRS, CDR2 YFSETQ. CDR3 region: CASKRTSGAYNEQFF. In DNA form, the CDR3 reads TGCGCCAGCAAAAGAACTAGCGGTGCTTACAATGAGCAGTTCTTC.

This clonotype has at least ten counts. This chain uses TRBV11-2 with TRBJ2-5; no firm D call. The CDR3 length is 13 residues. Trimming left V 3 bases short and J 0 bases short, with 5 bases between. Germline CDR1 is SGHAT and CDR2 is FQNNGV. CDR3 nucleotide sequence: TGTGCCAGCAGCTTGGTTTACCAAGAGACCCAGTACTTC. Its protein product is CASSLVYQETQYF.

This clonotype has at least ten counts. At one boundary the junction diverges from the germline segment, which might be a read error. This chain links TRBV11-3 with TRBJ2-1; 9 bases agree with TRBD2. Germline CDR1 SGHNT, CDR2 YENEEA. The CDR3 covers 15 residues. The CDR3 spells CASSLGTSAYNEQLF. In DNA form, the CDR3 reads TGTGCCAGCAGCTTAGGGACTAGCGCATACAATGAGCAGCTCTTC.

In this sample, this clonotype turned up many times. J is TRBJ2-7 and V is TRBV28; 10 bases align to TRBD1. The CDR3 is made up of 15 amino acids. The V segment lost 5 bases and the J segment 2 bases; nucleotides outside the gene matches: 6. Germline CDR1 is MDHEN and CDR2 is SYDVKM. DNA for the CDR3: TGTGCCAGCAGTCCCATAGGGACAGGGGCCTACGAGCAGTACTTC. This sequence encodes CASSPIGTGAYEQYF.

This clonotype was observed many times. The chain has TRBV19 and TRBJ1-6, with TRBD1 matching over 11 bases. This CDR3 spans 17 amino acids. Germline loops: CDR1 LNHDA, CDR2 SQIVND (reference sequence). The V segment lost 5 bases and the J segment 8 bases; nucleotides outside the gene matches: 11. CDR3 bases: TGTGCCAGTAGTGGACGGACAGGGGGCGGAAATCATTCACCCCTCCACTTT. Translation gives CASSGRTGGGNHSPLHF.

This clonotype was seen a few times. The rearrangement uses TRBV18 and TRBJ2-3; D is perhaps TRBD1 or TRBD2 (5 bases each). V lost 4 bases and J 2 bases, leaving 19 bases between the germline ends. There are 17 residues in the CDR3. Germline values: CDR1 KGHSH, CDR2 LQKENI. The CDR3 nucleotides read TGTGCCAGCTCACTAAATTTCCGGGACGGACTCACAGATACGCAGTATTTT. Encoded protein: CASSLNFRDGLTDTQYF.

J is TRBJ2-1 and V is TRBV6-5; tentatively, D is TRBD2 (6 bases). The length of the CDR3 is 14 residues. Germline V gene lookup returns CDR1 MNHEY and CDR2 SVGAGI. The germline V and J ends were trimmed by 0 bases and 9 bases, with 12 bases remaining between them. The CDR3 DNA reads as TGTGCCAGCAGTTACTCCGGGAGTTTCGGTGAGCAGTTCTTC. Translation: CASSYSGSFGEQFF.

This clonotype was counted many times. The CDR3 DNA reads as TGTGCCAGCACCCCCCCCGGAGTTGGCGGCTACACCTTC. Residues: CASTPPGVGGYTF. The V call is TRBV12-3 or TRBV12-4, the J call TRBJ1-2; no clear D. Trimming left V 7 bases short and J 8 bases short, with 17 bases between. The CDR3 is 13 amino acids.

V usage is TRBV29-1 and J usage is TRBJ2-7; 7 bases line up with TRBD1. V lost 5 bases, J lost 1 base, and 8 bases stayed unmatched. The germline V gene encodes CDR1 SQVTM and CDR2 ANQGSEA. The CDR3 is 14 residues long. The CDR3 reads CSVTGTAQSYEQYF. DNA of the CDR3: TGCAGCGTTACCGGGACAGCGCAGTCCTACGAGCAGTACTTC.

The chain links TRBV19 to TRBJ2-1; the D gene is possibly TRBD1 (6 bases). Germline CDR1 and CDR2: LNHDA and SQIVND (reference sequence). This CDR3 is built from 13 residues. V lost 8 bases and J 5 bases, leaving 13 bases between the germline ends. This chain's CDR3 is CASSDRTDNEQFF. CDR3 nucleotides: TGTGCCAGTTCAGACAGGACCGACAATGAGCAGTTCTTC.

The sample holds a few counts of this clonotype. The CDR3 here is CSANPGTSGVYEQYF. CDR3 DNA: TGCAGTGCTAATCCTGGGACTAGCGGAGTCTACGAGCAGTACTTC. This sequence joins TRBV20-1 and TRBJ2-7, with 11 nucleotides matching TRBD2. Germline lookup yields CDR1 DFQATT and CDR2 SNEGSKA (reference sequence). There are 15 residues in the CDR3. Trimming took 4 bases from V and 3 from J; bases not matched to a gene: 8.

This clonotype occurred many times. The chain is built from TRBV20-1 and TRBJ2-6; D remains unclear. The V end was cut by 8 bases, the J end by 1 base, with 12 bases between. From germline, CDR1 is DFQATT and CDR2 SNEGSKA (reference sequence). The CDR3 has 14 amino acids. CDR3 region: CSSTKGSGANVLTF. The CDR3 DNA is TGCAGTTCCACGAAGGGATCTGGGGCCAACGTCCTGACTTTC.

This clonotype has only a few counts. The J gene is TRBJ2-6, the V gene TRBV5-1, with 8 bases identical to TRBD1. CDR1 and CDR2 (germline): SGHRS, YFSETQ. The CDR3 sequence is 16 residues long. V was clipped by 4 bases and J by 2 bases; unmatched bases: 5. The CDR3 sequence: CASSREQGAGANVLTF. The DNA of the CDR3 is TGCGCCAGCAGCAGGGAACAGGGGGCTGGGGCCAACGTCCTGACTTTC.

The chain uses TRBV20-1 and TRBJ2-1; 12 bases match TRBD2. Germline trimming cut 0 bases from V and 8 bases from J; bases unmatched to any gene: 14. The CDR3 extends over 18 amino acids. Germline V gene lookup returns CDR1 DFQATT and CDR2 SNEGSKA (reference sequence). DNA for the CDR3: TGCAGTGCTAGAGATACAGGGGGGACTAGCGGGCTCGAATATGAGCAGTTCTTC. Amino acids: CSARDTGGTSGLEYEQFF.

This clonotype was seen ten or more times. The chain employs TRBV6-1 and TRBJ2-7; D ambiguous. The germline V gene has CDR1 MNHNS and CDR2 SASEGT. CDR3 size: 14 residues. Trimming stripped 2 bases from V and 2 bases from J, with 10 bases between. This CDR3 is CASSEFTRAYEQYF. In nucleotides, the CDR3 is TGTGCCAGCAGTGAATTTACCCGCGCCTACGAGCAGTACTTC.

The chain recombines TRBV30 with TRBJ2-1; no clear D gene. This CDR3 spans 13 amino acids. The ends were cut back, 5 bases at V and 0 bases at J, with 8 bases in the middle. Germline V gene lookup returns CDR1 GTSNPN and CDR2 SVGIG (reference sequence). CDR3 nucleotides: TGTGCCTGGGGGGTGAGCTCCTACAATGAGCAGTTCTTC. Encoded protein: CAWGVSSYNEQFF.

The V and J genes are TRBV19 and TRBJ2-3; D is unclear. Deletions cut 7 bases from V and 2 bases from J, with 7 bases between. The germline CDR1 and CDR2 sequences are LNHDA and SQIVND (reference sequence). This CDR3 has 12 residues. CDR3 residues: CASMGTTDTQYF. CDR3 coding DNA: TGTGCCAGTATGGGCACCACAGATACGCAGTATTTT.